The 24 T cell receptor beta chains presented below share a single source sample, sequenced in a study of blood T cell repertoires in COVID-19. Repertoires were generated with immunoSEQ multiplex PCR, while TCRdb's copy carries only in-frame clones and drops some. The sample lists under 130,000 clones; approximately 80% were seen once. The sequenced sample was peripheral blood. Receptor source: a human donor in a cohort sampled during active COVID-19.

The gene calls are TRBV15 and TRBJ1-1; a weak D match, TRBD1 (5 bases). This CDR3 is built from 15 residues. Germline lookup yields CDR1 LNHNV and CDR2 YYDKDF (reference sequence). V dropped 0 bases and J dropped 4 bases, with 12 bases sitting between them. The CDR3, as DNA: TGTGCCACCAGCAGAGATGGAAAAGGGGCCACTGAAGCTTTCTTT. It specifies CATSRDGKGATEAFF.

The chain links TRBV7-9 to TRBJ2-3, with 9 bases matching TRBD2. Looked up from germline, CDR1 is SEHNR and CDR2 is FQNEAQ (reference sequence). The CDR3 extends over 16 amino acids. J was trimmed by 6 bases and V by 4 bases; bases with no gene match: 11. CDR3 region: CASSSRRRGGRDTQYF. CDR3 DNA: TGTGCCAGCAGCTCCCGGCGGCGGGGGGGCAGGGATACGCAGTATTTT.

This chain joins TRBV19 and TRBJ1-1; D is unresolved. Trimming removed 6 bases at V and 1 base at J, with 9 bases between. From germline, CDR1 is LNHDA and CDR2 SQIVND (reference sequence). The CDR3 length is 13 residues. CDR3 nucleotide sequence: TGTGCCAGTAGCGTACTAAGGAACACTGAAGCTTTCTTT. It specifies CASSVLRNTEAFF.

Only a few counts were recorded for this clone. The chain uses TRBV4-2 and TRBJ1-4; tentative D call: TRBD1 (5 bases). The CDR3 covers 15 residues. The germline V gene has CDR1 LGHNA and CDR2 YNFKEQ. V was clipped by 0 bases and J by 0 bases, with 5 bases between them. CDR3 loop: CASSQDRATNEKLFF. CDR3 sequence (DNA): TGTGCCAGCAGCCAAGACAGGGCAACTAATGAAAAACTGTTTTTT.

CDR3 residues: CASKSRIAANYGYTF. The CDR3 nucleotides are TGTGCCAGCAAATCCAGGATCGCAGCCAACTATGGCTACACCTTC. This chain connects TRBV2 to TRBJ1-2; D call uncertain. Germline lookup yields CDR1 SNHLY and CDR2 FYNNEI. CDR3 length: 15 amino acids. V gave up 7 bases and J gave up 2 bases, with 17 bases separating them.

The chain combines TRBV4-1 with TRBJ1-5; a possible D gene is TRBD1 (6 bases). Between the trimmed V and J ends, which lost 6 bases and 3 bases, there was a span of 15 bases. The CDR3 is 15 amino acids. Germline V gene data show CDR1 as MGHRA and CDR2 as YSYEKL. CDR3 sequence (DNA): TGCGCCAGCAGACTATCGACAGGTTCCAATCAGCCCCAGCATTTT. Amino acid sequence: CASRLSTGSNQPQHF.

The rearrangement joins TRBV5-5 to TRBJ1-4, with D possibly matching TRBD1 (5 bases). The CDR3 consists of 15 residues. Germline-derived CDR1 and CDR2 are SGHKS and YYEKEE (reference sequence). V gave up 0 bases and J gave up 8 bases, with 14 bases separating them. CDR3 bases: TGTGCCAGCAGCTTGGTGTTGGGGACTTGGGAAAAACTGTTTTTT. Amino acids: CASSLVLGTWEKLFF.

This clone was recorded once. The V gene is TRBV5-4, the J gene TRBJ2-3; 8 positions agree with TRBD2. This CDR3 comprises 15 residues. V lost 4 bases to trimming and J lost 5 bases; unmatched junction nucleotides: 9. The germline CDR1 and CDR2 sequences are SGHNT and YYREEE (reference sequence). The CDR3 spells CASSGLAGPGDTQYF. CDR3 DNA sequence: TGTGCCAGCAGCGGATTAGCGGGGCCGGGAGATACGCAGTATTTT.

This chain connects TRBV7-2 to TRBJ2-6; D might be TRBD2 (6 bases). Between the trimmed V and J ends, which lost 5 bases and 4 bases, there was a span of 15 bases. The CDR3 is 16 amino acids. Germline CDR1 is SGHTA and CDR2 is FQGNSA. The CDR3 region is CASSRQRALGANVLTF. The CDR3 DNA is TGTGCCAGCAGCCGCCAGCGGGCTCTCGGGGCCAACGTCCTGACTTTC.

The gene calls are TRBV5-4 and TRBJ1-4; 9 nucleotides agree with TRBD1. Trimming cost V 2 bases and J 3 bases; bases outside gene matches: 8. CDR3 size: 17 residues. The germline V gene has CDR1 SGHNT and CDR2 YYREEE (reference sequence). The CDR3: CASSLGTGSVANEKLFF. As DNA, the CDR3 is TGTGCCAGCAGCTTAGGGACAGGGAGTGTCGCTAATGAAAAACTGTTTTTT.

The gene calls are TRBV4-2 and TRBJ1-2; 7 positions match TRBD1. The V gene's germline CDR1 is LGHNA and CDR2 YNFKEQ. With 3 bases clipped from V and 5 bases from J, the junction kept 6 bases outside the gene matches. The CDR3 spans 14 residues. The CDR3 DNA sequence: TGTGCCAGCAGCCAGGGGACAGCCCAGTATGGCTACACCTTC. It is translated as CASSQGTAQYGYTF.

The rearrangement joins TRBV19 to TRBJ1-2; no clear D gene. Per germline, CDR1 LNHDA and CDR2 SQIVND (reference sequence). The CDR3 runs to 15 residues. The V gene lost 11 bases and the J gene lost 1 base, with 20 bases spanning the gap. CDR3 bases: TGTGCCTCAGAGGCGGAGGATCAAATTAACTATGGCTACACCTTC. It translates to CASEAEDQINYGYTF.

The sample holds one count of this clone. The genes are TRBV5-4 and TRBJ1-4, with 7 positions matching TRBD1. The CDR3 runs 15 residues. V gave up 4 bases and J gave up 4 bases; unmatched junction bases: 7. Germline V lookup: CDR1 SGHNT, CDR2 YYREEE (reference sequence). CDR3 nucleotide sequence: TGTGCCAGCAGCCGCGGACAGGCCCTTAATGAAAAACTGTTTTTT. It specifies CASSRGQALNEKLFF.

V gene TRBV5-1 combines with J gene TRBJ2-5, with D tentatively TRBD1 (5 bases). Germline CDR1 is SGHRS and CDR2 is YFSETQ. This CDR3 spans 13 amino acids. Trimming pared 3 bases from V and 2 bases from J, leaving 8 bases between. CDR3 in amino acids: CASSSAGQETQYF. DNA of the CDR3: TGCGCCAGCAGCTCAGCAGGGCAAGAGACCCAGTACTTC.

The chain carries TRBV6-4 and TRBJ2-5; the D gene is possibly TRBD1 (6 bases). Deletions cut 2 bases from V and 1 base from J, with 11 bases between. Germline V gives CDR1 MRHNA, CDR2 SNTAGT. The CDR3 spans 15 residues. The CDR3 here is CASSDPRDIQETQYF. The CDR3 DNA is TGTGCCAGCAGTGACCCCAGGGACATCCAAGAGACCCAGTACTTC.

This chain uses TRBV7-3 with TRBJ2-3; TRBD2 matches at 12 bases. The CDR3 is 19 amino acids. V lost 5 bases to trimming and J lost 2 bases; unmatched junction nucleotides: 14. Germline CDR1 reads SGHTA; CDR2 reads FQGTGA. CDR3 sequence: CASSPLTRLAGAYTDTQYF. The CDR3, as DNA: TGTGCCAGCAGCCCCCTAACCCGACTAGCGGGGGCCTACACAGATACGCAGTATTTT. Using reference TRBV7-3 and TRBJ2-3 for the parts outside the CDR3, the full variable domain is GAGVSQTPSNKVTEKGKYVELRCDPISGHTALYWYRQSLGQGPEFLIYFQGTGAADDSGLPNDRFFAVRPEGSVSTLKIQRTERGDSAVYLCASSPLTRLAGAYTDTQYFGPGTRLTVL.

The CDR3 is CASSLSSGVSGANVLTF. The CDR3 nucleotides read TGTGCCAGCAGCTTATCTAGCGGGGTATCTGGGGCCAACGTCCTGACTTTC. The gene calls are TRBV7-2 and TRBJ2-6, with 9 bases fitting TRBD2. The CDR3 totals 17 residues. The V gene end was trimmed by 2 bases and the J gene end by 1 base; junction bases not matched to a gene: 3. Germline CDR1 SGHTA, CDR2 FQGNSA.

The J gene is TRBJ1-2, the V gene TRBV6-5, with 7 bases aligning to TRBD1. After removal of 4 bases from V and 6 bases from J, the junction contained 5 bases not matched to a gene. From germline, CDR1 is MNHEY and CDR2 SVGAGI. The CDR3 runs to 13 residues. The CDR3 bases are TGTGCCAGCAGTTCCCCAGGGGGGCATGGCTACACCTTC. As protein: CASSSPGGHGYTF.

The rearrangement joins TRBV3-1 (or the pseudogene TRBV3-2) to TRBJ1-4, with TRBD1 matching 8 bases. This CDR3 comprises 14 residues. V shed 4 bases, J shed 10 bases, and the junction held 8 bases outside the gene matches. Germline loops: CDR1 LGHDT, CDR2 YNNKEL (reference sequence). CDR3 sequence: CASSLQGAQGKLFF. The CDR3, as DNA: TGTGCCAGCAGCCTTCAGGGGGCGCAGGGAAAACTGTTTTTT.

This clone was seen a few times. The V and J genes are TRBV3-1 (or the pseudogene TRBV3-2) and TRBJ1-1, with D possibly TRBD1 on 6 matching bases. The CDR3 loop spans 14 amino acids. Trimming took 3 bases from V and 1 from J, leaving 9 bases between them. Looked up from germline, CDR1 is LGHDT and CDR2 is YNNKEL (reference sequence). The DNA of the CDR3 is TGTGCCAGCAGCCAGAGGACAGAGAACACTGAAGCTTTCTTT. It encodes CASSQRTENTEAFF.

The chain has TRBV19 and TRBJ2-1; TRBD1 matches 8 bases. Per the germline V gene, CDR1 is LNHDA and CDR2 is SQIVND (reference sequence). The CDR3 is 18 residues long. Germline trimming cut 6 bases from V and 11 bases from J; bases unmatched to any gene: 24. The CDR3 reads CASRPGGQRAGGRGKQFF. The CDR3 DNA follows: TGTGCCAGTAGACCTGGGGGCCAAAGGGCAGGGGGCAGGGGAAAGCAGTTCTTC. Full variable domain (missing parts from reference TRBV19 and TRBJ2-1): DGGITQSPKYLFRKEGQNVTLSCEQNLNHDAMYWYRQDPGQGLRLIYYSQIVNDFQKGDIAEGYSVSREKKESFPLTVTSAQKNPTAFYLCASRPGGQRAGGRGKQFFGPGTRLTVL.

J is TRBJ1-1 and V is TRBV30; D perhaps matches TRBD1 (6 bases). The V and J ends lost 3 bases and 0 bases respectively, with 11 bases between them. CDR3 size: 14 residues. The germline V gene has CDR1 GTSNPN and CDR2 SVGIG (reference sequence). The CDR3, as DNA: TGTGCCTGGAGAATGGACAGAATGAACACTGAAGCTTTCTTT. As protein: CAWRMDRMNTEAFF.

The rearrangement joins TRBV5-5 to TRBJ1-1; TRBD1 matches 7 bases. This CDR3 spans 12 amino acids. Germline assignment: CDR1 SGHKS and CDR2 YYEKEE (reference sequence). Unmatched junction bases numbered 2, after V lost 3 bases and J lost 6 bases. In DNA form, the CDR3 reads TGTGCCAGCAGCTACGACAGGGCTGAAGCTTTCTTT. Encoded protein: CASSYDRAEAFF.

In nucleotides, the CDR3 is TGTGCCAGCAGTCGGGACAGGGATCAGCCCCAGCATTTT. This encodes CASSRDRDQPQHF. The V call is TRBV2, the J call TRBJ1-5, with TRBD1 matching over 9 bases. V lost 5 bases to trimming and J lost 5 bases; unmatched junction nucleotides: 1. The CDR3 loop spans 13 amino acids. In germline, CDR1 is SNHLY, CDR2 FYNNEI.